The present entry profiles one T cell receptor (beta chain) with its context. Its matching antigen is unknown. This sample is drawn from a study of CD8 T cells in ankylosing spondylitis. Study-level findings and limits: Blood of patients with ankylosing spondylitis appeared to be characterized by a TCR beta motif of about 8 highly homologous variants. The authors found the disease-linked clones to be CD8+ and relatively rare in peripheral blood. From matched ankylosing spondylitis synovial fluid, disease-linked clones were reportedly recovered at significantly enriched levels.

Quantitative 5'-RACE with molecular barcodes was used to make the TCR beta libraries. MiXCR, run by TCRdb on the 5' RACE reads, gives a single entry per CDR3 protein. The table includes some 140,000 distinct CDR3 sequences, roughly 8% detected once. The CDR3 runs to 16 residues. In germline, CDR1 is LNHDA, CDR2 SQIVND (reference sequence). V dropped 10 bases and J dropped 2; count of bases not matched to a gene: 16. The sample was synovial fluid, either unsorted or a sorted T cell fraction (not recorded which). The rearrangement links TRBV19 to TRBJ1-1, with 7 nucleotides matching TRBD1. This sequence was found in a male donor with ankylosing spondylitis. The CDR3, as DNA: TGTGCCACTCAACAGGGGAGAAGAGGGCTTAACACTGAAGCTTTCTTT. This codes for CATQQGRRGLNTEAFF.